This T cell receptor beta chain was recorded in a study of T cell repertoires in cytomegalovirus infection. As for the study in general: An indication of both CMV infection and matching HLA type came from public TCR beta signatures. Overall study findings and caveats: Based on cumulative public TCR beta family frequency, carriers of CMV plus the relevant HLA were identified.

The CDR3 covers 15 residues. Deletions cut 10 bases from V and 5 bases from J, with 24 bases between. One entry per CDR3 protein, called by TCRdb with MiXCR from the reads. The data show hundreds of thousands of distinct CDR3 sequences, 24% seen once. On this clonotype itself: Its cognate antigen is unknown.

V usage is TRBV12-3 or TRBV12-4 and J usage is TRBJ2-7; D might be TRBD1 (6 bases). Material for sequencing was CD8+ T cells from PBMCs. The sequence was collected from a human donor in good health (CMV status not recorded). Some clones in this sample may be carry-over from other donors' samples. CDR3 DNA: TGTGCCAACAAAACTGGGACATCTAGTAGGAACGAGCAGTACTTC. This gives the protein CANKTGTSSRNEQYF.